In this sample, the clone carrying this T cell receptor (beta chain) turned up once. The antigen remains unidentified. The CDR3 has 13 amino acids. The germline gives CDR1 SGHDT, CDR2 YYEEEE. Trimming stripped 1 base from V and 0 bases from J, with 4 bases between. The data belong to a study of T cells in Graves' hyperthyroidism and ophthalmopathy. TCR beta CDR3 regions were amplified from RNA. An initial round of RT-PCR targeting the TCR CDR3 relied on the HTBI primer set. In TCRdb, the multiplex PCR reads were re-called with MiXCR into one record per CDR3 protein. The profile shows hundreds of thousands of distinct CDR3 sequences, roughly 24% of them singletons. Clinical symptoms, serum thyroxine and TRAb, thyroid ultrasound and orbital computed tomography together formed the diagnostic basis. General study findings and limits: The majority of expanded thyroid clonotypes above 0.001 also appeared in blood.

The chain recombines TRBV5-6 with TRBJ2-5, with D unclear. The receptor's source is a woman aged 30 to 39 with Graves' ophthalmopathy. What was sequenced was blood. For the CDR3, the DNA is TGTGCCAGCAGCTTGCCGTACCAAGAGACCCAGTACTTC. It encodes CASSLPYQETQYF.